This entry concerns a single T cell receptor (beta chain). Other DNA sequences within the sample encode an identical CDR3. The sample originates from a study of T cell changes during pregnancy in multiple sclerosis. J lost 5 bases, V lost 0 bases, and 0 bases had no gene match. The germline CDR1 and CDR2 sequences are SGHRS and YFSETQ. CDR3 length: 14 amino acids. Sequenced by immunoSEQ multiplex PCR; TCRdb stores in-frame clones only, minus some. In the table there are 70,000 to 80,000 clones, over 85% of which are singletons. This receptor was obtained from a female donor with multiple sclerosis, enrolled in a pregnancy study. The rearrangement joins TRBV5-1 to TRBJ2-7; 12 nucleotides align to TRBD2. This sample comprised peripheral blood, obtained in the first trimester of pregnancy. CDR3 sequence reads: CASSLGLAGDEQYF. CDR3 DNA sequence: TGCGCCAGCAGCTTGGGACTAGCGGGAGACGAGCAGTACTTC.